The 9 T cell receptor beta chains reported below all come from one sample, sequenced in a study of T-cell reconstitution after alpha-beta-depleted transplantation in children. Unique molecular identifiers were used in preparing the TCRbeta library. TCRdb recomputed calls from the PCR reads with MiXCR, one row per CDR3 protein. The repertoire holds a few hundred thousand distinct CDR3 sequences, with under 30% as singletons. The sequences come from PBMCs, collected before TCRalphabeta/CD19-depleted stem cell transplant. These receptors originate from a girl aged 2 to 10 with Fanconi anemia, due to receive a stem cell transplant.

V usage is TRBV11-2 and J usage is TRBJ2-3; 9 nucleotides line up with TRBD2. This CDR3 has 19 amino acids. The ends lost 4 bases at V and 2 bases at J; junction bases unmatched: 16. Germline V gene data show CDR1 as SGHAT and CDR2 as FQNNGV. CDR3: CASSSPLAGNPYTTDTQYF. CDR3 sequence (DNA): TGTGCCAGCAGCTCCCCACTAGCGGGTAATCCTTATACCACAGATACGCAGTATTTT.

This chain links TRBV20-1 with TRBJ1-3, with D tentatively TRBD1 (5 bases). The V gene lost 5 bases and the J gene lost 1 base, with 12 bases spanning the gap. Germline V gene lookup returns CDR1 DFQATT and CDR2 SNEGSKA (reference sequence). The CDR3 is 14 amino acids. CDR3 DNA: TGCAGTGCTCGACAGTACTCGTCTGGAAACACCATATATTTT. Translating gives CSARQYSSGNTIYF.

The chain carries TRBV28 and TRBJ2-3, with D possibly being TRBD2 (6 bases). The CDR3 totals 14 residues. V lost 4 bases and J lost 0, with 8 bases in between. Per the germline V gene, CDR1 is MDHEN and CDR2 is SYDVKM. CDR3 region: CASSWGLSTDTQYF. CDR3 nucleotides: TGTGCCAGCAGTTGGGGACTTAGCACAGATACGCAGTATTTT.

This clonotype was seen ten or more times. The chain uses TRBV11-2 and TRBJ2-1; maybe TRBD1 (5 bases). Trimming shortened V by 2 bases and J by 2 bases, and 16 bases separated the two germline ends. CDR1 is SGHAT, CDR2 FQNNGV, per germline. The CDR3 contains 17 residues. CDR3: CASSLNTGGSPYNEQFF. In DNA form, the CDR3 reads TGTGCCAGCAGCTTAAATACAGGCGGTTCCCCCTACAATGAGCAGTTCTTC.

The genes are TRBV29-1 and TRBJ1-2; TRBD1 might be the D (5 bases). From germline, CDR1 is SQVTM and CDR2 ANQGSEA. The V end was cut by 1 base, the J end by 4 bases, with 10 bases between. The CDR3 contains 13 residues. Here the CDR3 reads CSVEGGQTYGYTF. As DNA, the CDR3 is TGCAGCGTTGAAGGCGGACAAACCTATGGCTACACCTTC.

This clonotype has a count of ten or more. The genes are TRBV29-1 and TRBJ2-1; D not resolved. The CDR3 sequence is 12 residues long. Trimming took off 6 bases at V and 9 bases at J, with 15 bases between the two ends. CDR1 SQVTM and CDR2 ANQGSEA come from the germline V gene. The CDR3 DNA sequence: TGCAGCGTCGCCCTCCAAGGTCTTGAGCAGTTCTTC. Residues: CSVALQGLEQFF.

This clonotype was seen at least ten times. The chain uses TRBV29-1 and TRBJ2-5; D is unclear. CDR1 is SQVTM, CDR2 ANQGSEA, per germline. V lost 1 base and J lost 5, with 2 bases in between. The length of the CDR3 is 10 residues. The CDR3 protein is CSVEAETQYF. The CDR3 DNA sequence: TGCAGCGTTGAAGCCGAGACCCAGTACTTC.

This clonotype was seen a few times. The chain recombines TRBV5-1 with TRBJ2-1, with 11 bases lining up with TRBD2. Germline lookup yields CDR1 SGHRS and CDR2 YFSETQ. This CDR3 region has 15 residues. The trim removed 5 bases at V and 4 bases at J, leaving 5 bases unmatched. The CDR3 protein is CASRPLAGGYNEQFF. The CDR3 bases are TGCGCCAGCAGACCCTTAGCGGGAGGGTACAATGAGCAGTTCTTC. Full variable domain (remainder filled in from reference TRBV5-1 and TRBJ2-1): KAGVTQTPRYLIKTRGQQVTLSCSPISGHRSVSWYQQTPGQGLQFLFEYFSETQRNKGNFPGRFSGRQFSNSRSEMNVSTLELGDSALYLCASRPLAGGYNEQFFGPGTRLTVL.

This clonotype was observed a handful of times. The chain uses TRBV4-1 and TRBJ1-1, with unresolved D. Deletions cut 1 base from V and 3 bases from J, with 15 bases between. CDR1 is MGHRA and CDR2 is YSYEKL in the germline V gene. This CDR3 has 16 residues. The CDR3 DNA sequence: TGCGCCAGCAGCCAAGGCACCTTCACCGCGGACACTGAAGCTTTCTTT. Amino acids: CASSQGTFTADTEAFF.